Here is one T cell receptor (beta chain) with its context. No antigen is known for it. Researchers set a sequencing depth target of 1 in 200,000 to 1 in 1 million T cells. This table comes from immunoSEQ multiplex PCR, and its TCRdb copy is limited to in-frame clones, with some not included. This sample has some 150,000 clones, with roughly 83% found just once. This record belongs to a study of cytotoxic CD8 clonotypes in ibrutinib-treated CLL. For the study at large: After a median of about six years, about 14 patients stayed remitted and approximately twelve progressed; responses had been partial in around 24 and complete in 2. Per sample, productive templates averaged 255,043 and productive rearrangements averaged about 100,000. Points from the study as a whole: Timing of sampling differed between sustained-remission and progressing patients.

Sequencing used PBMCs, obtained after 12 months of ibrutinib treatment. This clonotype was sampled from a human donor with chronic lymphocytic leukemia.

The CDR3 nucleotides are TGTGCCAGCAGCTTATTGCCACGAGCGGTAGGCGGAAACCTCTACAATGAGCAGTTCTTC. Translated, it gives CASSLLPRAVGGNLYNEQFF. V and J are TRBV7-8 and TRBJ2-1, with D possibly matching TRBD2 (5 bases). V lost 2 bases, J lost 3 bases, and 26 bases lay in between. CDR3 size: 20 residues. Germline lookup yields CDR1 SGHVS and CDR2 FQNEAQ.